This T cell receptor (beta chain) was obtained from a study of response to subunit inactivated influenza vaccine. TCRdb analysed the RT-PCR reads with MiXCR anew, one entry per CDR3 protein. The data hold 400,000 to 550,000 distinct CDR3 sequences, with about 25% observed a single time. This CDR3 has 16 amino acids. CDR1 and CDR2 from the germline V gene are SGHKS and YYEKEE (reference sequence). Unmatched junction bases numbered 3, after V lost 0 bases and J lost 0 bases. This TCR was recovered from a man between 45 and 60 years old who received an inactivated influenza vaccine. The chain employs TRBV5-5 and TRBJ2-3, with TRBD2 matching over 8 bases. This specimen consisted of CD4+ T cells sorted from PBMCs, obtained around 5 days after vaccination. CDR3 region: CASSLDGGASTDTQYF. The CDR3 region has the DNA TGTGCCAGCAGCTTGGACGGGGGGGCCAGCACAGATACGCAGTATTTT.